A selection of T cell receptor beta chains follows, all from one sample in a study of T cell repertoires and HLA-DP antigens. These TCRs are of unknown antigen specificity. The table came from immunoSEQ multiplex PCR; TCRdb's copy has only in-frame clones and leaves some out. The data show approximately 110,000 clones, about 91% seen once. Sequenced: CD4+ T cells from PBMCs. The receptor set was obtained from a woman aged 18-35 years in good health and CMV-seronegative. The CDR3 runs from the conserved cysteine through the conserved F or W. The D gene is left open where the match is weak. Clone size appears in some rows only: once, few, many, or a class for an expanded clone.

TRBJ2-7 NA TRBV12-5 NA TGTGCTAGTGGTTTGGTACTCGGGCAAATCTACGAGCAGTACTTC CASGLVLGQIYEQYF
TRBJ2-3 NA TRBV5-1 NA TGCGCCAGCAGCCCGCTTAACACAGATACGCAGTATTTT CASSPLNTDTQYF
TRBJ1-2 once TRBV28 TRBD1 TGTGCCAGCACTTTGCTTGGGACAGAGGCTAACTATGGCTACACCTTC CASTLLGTEANYGYTF
TRBJ2-5 once TRBV9 NA TGTGCCAGCAGCGCCCGGACACAGGCTCTAGAGACCCAGTACTTC CASSARTQALETQYF
TRBJ1-4 NA TRBV7-8 NA TGTGCCAGCAGCACCACACGACACTCAGGGGAAGAAAAACTGTTTTTT CASSTTRHSGEEKLFF
TRBJ2-3 once TRBV10-1 NA TGCGCCAGCAGGGGAGGACATCTTGAGGGCACAGATACGCAGTATTTT CASRGGHLEGTDTQYF
TRBJ1-2 NA TRBV7-3 TRBD1 TGTGCCAGCAGCAAGGACAGGCATAACTATGGCTACACCTTC CASSKDRHNYGYTF
TRBJ2-7 once TRBV27 TRBD2 TGTGCCAGCAGTCCCGGGACTAGCGGGAGGTCCTACGAGCAGTACTTC CASSPGTSGRSYEQYF
TRBJ1-5 few TRBV30 NA TGTGCCTGGAGTGCAGAGAGCAATCAGCCCCAGCATTTT CAWSAESNQPQHF
TRBJ2-5 NA TRBV19 NA TGTGCCAGTAGTATACGCCAAGAGACCCAGTACTTC CASSIRQETQYF
TRBJ1-1 NA TRBV7-2 NA TGTGCCAGCAGCTATCGGGTCGGCACTGAAGCTTTCTTT CASSYRVGTEAFF
TRBJ2-1 NA TRBV7-2 NA TGTGCCAGCAGCTTAGTAGGGGGCTACAATGAGCAGTTCTTC CASSLVGGYNEQFF
TRBJ1-5 NA TRBV27 NA TGTGCCAGCAGTTTCAGGGTAGGCAATCAGCCCCAGCATTTT CASSFRVGNQPQHF
TRBJ2-2 NA TRBV18 TRBD1 TGTGCCAGCTCACCAGGGGACAGGAGAACCGCCGGGGAGCTGTTTTTT CASSPGDRRTAGELFF
TRBJ2-1 NA TRBV7-3 TRBD2 TGTGCCAGCAGCCCCGAAGGGGACTACCAATACAATGAGCAGTTCTTC CASSPEGDYQYNEQFF
TRBJ2-3 NA TRBV18 NA TGTGCCAGCTCACTTTTCTCCACAGAAACTTATAATACTATTCGGTATTTT CASSLFSTETYNTIRYF
TRBJ2-7 NA TRBV10-1 TRBD2 TGCGCCAGCAGTGAAACTAGCGGGAGCTACGAGCAGTACTTC CASSETSGSYEQYF
TRBJ1-2 NA TRBV10-3 TRBD1 TGTGCCATCAGTGAGTCGCCCAGGGGGAAAAACTATGGCTACACCTTC CAISESPRGKNYGYTF
TRBJ1-2 NA TRBV2 TRBD1 TGTGCCAGCAGTATACTACACGGGACAGTGGCATTCTATGGCTACACCTTC CASSILHGTVAFYGYTF
TRBJ2-7 NA TRBV7-8 NA TGTGCCAGCAGGGGGCTTATTTTCTCCTACGAGCAGTACTTC CASRGLIFSYEQYF
TRBJ1-2 NA TRBV6-1 NA TGTGCCAGCAGTGCGGCGGGCAGGGGCTATGGCTACACCTTC CASSAAGRGYGYTF
TRBJ1-5 once TRBV28 NA TGTGCCAGCAGTCCGCCAGGGACAAGCAATCAGCCCCAGCATTTT CASSPPGTSNQPQHF
TRBJ2-1 NA TRBV5-1 NA TGCGCCAGCAGCTTGGCAAGGGACAAATCCTACAATGAGCAGTTCTTC CASSLARDKSYNEQFF
TRBJ1-2 NA TRBV5-1 TRBD1 TGCGCCAGCAGCTCACAGGGGGTTAACTATGGCTACACCTTC CASSSQGVNYGYTF
TRBJ2-1 once TRBV5-1 NA TGCGCCAGCAGCTGGACGGGGGAGTCCTACAATGAGCAGTTCTTC CASSWTGESYNEQFF
TRBJ2-5 NA TRBV10-3 NA TGTGCCCTACGCCGTGTGGGGGAAGAGACCCAGTACTTC CALRRVGEETQYF
TRBJ1-6 NA TRBV4-3 TRBD1 TGCGCCAGCAGCCAAGACTCGGGACAGGGGTATTCACCCCTCCACTTT CASSQDSGQGYSPLHF
TRBJ2-1 NA TRBV10-3 TRBD2 TGTGCCATCAGTGAGCGGGAGGTCTCCTACAATGAGCAGTTCTTC CAISEREVSYNEQFF
TRBJ1-2 NA TRBV5-1 TRBD1 TGCGCCAGCAGCCCGGACAGGGGGGACTATGGCTACACCTTC CASSPDRGDYGYTF
TRBJ1-1 once TRBV5-4 NA TGTGCCAGCAGCTTGCCCGGGGTTAACACTGAAGCTTTCTTT CASSLPGVNTEAFF
TRBJ1-2 NA TRBV12-5 NA TGTGCTAGTGGTTTCGCAGGGTATGGCTACACCTTC CASGFAGYGYTF